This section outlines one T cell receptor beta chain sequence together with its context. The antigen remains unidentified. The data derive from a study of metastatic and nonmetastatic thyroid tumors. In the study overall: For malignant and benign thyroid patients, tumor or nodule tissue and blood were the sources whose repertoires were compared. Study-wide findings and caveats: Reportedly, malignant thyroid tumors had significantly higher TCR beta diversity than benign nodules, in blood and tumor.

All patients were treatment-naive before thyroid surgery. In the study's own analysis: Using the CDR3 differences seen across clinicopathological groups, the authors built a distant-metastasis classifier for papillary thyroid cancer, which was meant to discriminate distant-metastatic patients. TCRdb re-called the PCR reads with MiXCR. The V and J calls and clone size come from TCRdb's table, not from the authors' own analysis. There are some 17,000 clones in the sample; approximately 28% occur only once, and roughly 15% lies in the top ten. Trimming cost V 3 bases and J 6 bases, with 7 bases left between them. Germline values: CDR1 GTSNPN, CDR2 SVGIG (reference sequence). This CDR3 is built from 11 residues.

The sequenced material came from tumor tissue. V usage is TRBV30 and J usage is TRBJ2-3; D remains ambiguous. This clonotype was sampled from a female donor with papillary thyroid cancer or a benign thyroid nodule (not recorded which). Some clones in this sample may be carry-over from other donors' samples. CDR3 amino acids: CAWSPLDTQYF. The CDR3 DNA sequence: TGTGCCTGGAGCCCTCTGGATACGCAGTATTTT.